This TCR beta chain stems from a study of CD8 T cells in Susac syndrome. Random hexamers were used to reverse transcribe an amount of about 0.45 to 1 ug RNA. One entry per CDR3 protein results from TCRdb running MiXCR on the immunoSEQ multiplex PCR reads. The sample has about 190,000 distinct CDR3 sequences, approximately 94% seen once. Trimming removed 7 bases at V and 0 bases at J, with 13 bases between. Germline CDR1 MNHEY, CDR2 SMNVEV (reference sequence). The CDR3 sequence is 14 residues long. Input material: CD4+ T cells from PBMCs. The chain combines TRBV27 with TRBJ2-7, with a weak D call TRBD2 (6 bases). This receptor was taken from a human donor with Susac syndrome. The CDR3 reads CASKAGRSSYEQYF. Written as DNA, the CDR3 is TGTGCCAGCAAGGCGGGGAGGAGCTCCTACGAGCAGTACTTC.